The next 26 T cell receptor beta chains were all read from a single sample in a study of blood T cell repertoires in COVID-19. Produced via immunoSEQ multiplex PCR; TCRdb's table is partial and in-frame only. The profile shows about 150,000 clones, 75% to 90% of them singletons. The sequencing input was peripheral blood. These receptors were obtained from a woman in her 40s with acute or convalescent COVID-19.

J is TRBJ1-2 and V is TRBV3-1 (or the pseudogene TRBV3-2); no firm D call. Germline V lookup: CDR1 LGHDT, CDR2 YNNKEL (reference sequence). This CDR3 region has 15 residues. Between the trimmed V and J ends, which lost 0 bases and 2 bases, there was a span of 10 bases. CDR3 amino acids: CASSQDNTRNYGYTF. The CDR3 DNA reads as TGTGCCAGCAGCCAAGATAATACACGAAACTATGGCTACACCTTC.

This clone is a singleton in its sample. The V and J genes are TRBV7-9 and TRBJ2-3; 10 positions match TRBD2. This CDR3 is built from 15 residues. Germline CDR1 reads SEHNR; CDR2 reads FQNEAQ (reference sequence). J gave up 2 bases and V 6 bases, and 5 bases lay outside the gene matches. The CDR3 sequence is CASSYGLADTDTQYF. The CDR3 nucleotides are TGTGCCAGCAGTTATGGACTAGCGGACACAGATACGCAGTATTTT.

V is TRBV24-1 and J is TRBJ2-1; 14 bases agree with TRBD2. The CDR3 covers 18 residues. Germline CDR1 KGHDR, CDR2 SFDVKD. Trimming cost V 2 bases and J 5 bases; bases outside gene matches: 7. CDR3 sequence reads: CATSDSGTSGRKDNEQFF. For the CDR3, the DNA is TGTGCCACCAGTGATTCCGGGACTAGCGGGAGAAAAGACAATGAGCAGTTCTTC.

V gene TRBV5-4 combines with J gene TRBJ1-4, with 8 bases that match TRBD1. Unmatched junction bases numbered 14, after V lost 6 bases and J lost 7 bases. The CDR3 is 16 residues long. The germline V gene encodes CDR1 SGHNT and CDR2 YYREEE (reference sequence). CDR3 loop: CASTNNQDRGSEKLFF. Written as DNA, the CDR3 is TGTGCCAGCACCAACAATCAAGACAGGGGAAGTGAAAAACTGTTTTTT.

This CDR3 reads CAISESSRGEAFF. The CDR3 DNA is TGTGCCATCAGTGAGTCGAGTAGAGGTGAAGCTTTCTTT. The chain combines TRBV10-3 with TRBJ1-1; D gene unclear. The V end was cut by 0 bases, the J end by 7 bases, with 9 bases between. CDR3 length: 13 residues. Germline V gene lookup returns CDR1 ENHRY and CDR2 SYGVKD.

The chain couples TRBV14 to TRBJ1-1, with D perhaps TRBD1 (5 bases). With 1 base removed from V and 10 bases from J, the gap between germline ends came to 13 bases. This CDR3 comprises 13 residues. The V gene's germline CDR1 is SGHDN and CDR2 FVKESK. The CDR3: CASSQGIYRLAFF. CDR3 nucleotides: TGTGCCAGCAGCCAAGGAATATACAGGTTAGCTTTCTTT.

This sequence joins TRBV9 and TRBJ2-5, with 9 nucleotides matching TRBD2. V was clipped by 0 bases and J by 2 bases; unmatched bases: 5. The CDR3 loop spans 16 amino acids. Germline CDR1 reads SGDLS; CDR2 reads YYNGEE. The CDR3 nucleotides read TGTGCCAGCAGCGTAGGGCTAGCGGGAACACAAGAGACCCAGTACTTC. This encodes CASSVGLAGTQETQYF.

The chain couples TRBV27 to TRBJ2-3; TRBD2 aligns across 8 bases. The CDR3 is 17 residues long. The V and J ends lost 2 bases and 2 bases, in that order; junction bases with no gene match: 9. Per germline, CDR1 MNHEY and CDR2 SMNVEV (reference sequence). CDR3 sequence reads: CASSLPLRGGPTDTQYF. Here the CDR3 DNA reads TGTGCCAGCAGTTTACCCCTCCGCGGGGGGCCCACAGATACGCAGTATTTT.

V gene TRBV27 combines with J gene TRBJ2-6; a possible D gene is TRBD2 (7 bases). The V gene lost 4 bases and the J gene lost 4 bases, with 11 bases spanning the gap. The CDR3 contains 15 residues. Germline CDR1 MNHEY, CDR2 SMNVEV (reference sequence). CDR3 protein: CASSWGGRGANVLTF. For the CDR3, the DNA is TGTGCCAGCAGTTGGGGGGGCCGAGGGGCCAACGTCCTGACTTTC.

Written as DNA, the CDR3 is TGTGCCAGCAGTTCTGATCCCTCGGCAGGGGGCTCTTGGGAGCAGTACTTC. It encodes CASSSDPSAGGSWEQYF. The chain uses TRBV28 and TRBJ2-7, with TRBD1 matching 8 bases. V lost 4 bases, J lost 7 bases, and 18 bases stayed unmatched. From germline, CDR1 is MDHEN and CDR2 SYDVKM. CDR3 size: 17 residues.

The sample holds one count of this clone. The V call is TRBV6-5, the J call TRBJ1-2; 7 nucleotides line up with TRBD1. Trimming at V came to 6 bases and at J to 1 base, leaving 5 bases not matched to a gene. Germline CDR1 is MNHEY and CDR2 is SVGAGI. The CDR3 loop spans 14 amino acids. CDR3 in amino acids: CASRPGQNNYGYTF. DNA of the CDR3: TGTGCCAGCAGACCGGGACAGAATAACTATGGCTACACCTTC.

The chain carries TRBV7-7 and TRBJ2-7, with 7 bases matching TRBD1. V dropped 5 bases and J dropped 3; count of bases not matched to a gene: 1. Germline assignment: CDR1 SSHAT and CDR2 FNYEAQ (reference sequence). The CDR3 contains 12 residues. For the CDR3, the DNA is TGTGCCAGCAGCCCAGGGGGCTACGAGCAGTACTTC. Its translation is CASSPGGYEQYF.

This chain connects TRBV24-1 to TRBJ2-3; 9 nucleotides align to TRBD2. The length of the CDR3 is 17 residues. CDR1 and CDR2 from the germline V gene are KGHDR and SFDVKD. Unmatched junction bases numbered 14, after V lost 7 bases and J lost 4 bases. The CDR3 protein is CATSSVGLAEAADTQYF. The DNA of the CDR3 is TGTGCCACCAGCTCCGTGGGACTAGCAGAAGCGGCAGATACGCAGTATTTT.

The CDR3 DNA reads as TGTGCCAGCAGCCATGGGACAGGGGGCGGAGAGACCCAGTACTTC. This encodes CASSHGTGGGETQYF. The chain links TRBV5-6 to TRBJ2-5; 12 bases agree with TRBD1. The germline V gene has CDR1 SGHDT and CDR2 YYEEEE. The CDR3 runs to 15 residues. Trimming took 4 bases from V and 4 from J; bases not matched to a gene: 5.

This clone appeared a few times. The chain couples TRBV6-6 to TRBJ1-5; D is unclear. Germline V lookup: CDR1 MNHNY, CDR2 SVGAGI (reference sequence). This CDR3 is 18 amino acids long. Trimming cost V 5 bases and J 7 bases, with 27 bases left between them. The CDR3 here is CASSPFDNTPPSQQPQHF. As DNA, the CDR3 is TGTGCCAGCAGTCCCTTTGACAATACCCCCCCCTCCCAGCAGCCCCAGCATTTT.

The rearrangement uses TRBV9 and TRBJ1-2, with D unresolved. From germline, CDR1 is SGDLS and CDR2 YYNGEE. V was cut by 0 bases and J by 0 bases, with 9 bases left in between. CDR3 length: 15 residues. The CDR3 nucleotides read TGTGCCAGCAGCGTAGATCTCGTAGCTAACTATGGCTACACCTTC. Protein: CASSVDLVANYGYTF.

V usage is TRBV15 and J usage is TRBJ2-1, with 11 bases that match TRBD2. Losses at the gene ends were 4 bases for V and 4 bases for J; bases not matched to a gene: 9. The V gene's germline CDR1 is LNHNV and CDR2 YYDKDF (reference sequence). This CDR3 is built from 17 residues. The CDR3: CATSTRSGTSGYNEQFF. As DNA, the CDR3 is TGTGCCACCAGCACGAGGTCCGGGACTAGCGGATACAATGAGCAGTTCTTC.

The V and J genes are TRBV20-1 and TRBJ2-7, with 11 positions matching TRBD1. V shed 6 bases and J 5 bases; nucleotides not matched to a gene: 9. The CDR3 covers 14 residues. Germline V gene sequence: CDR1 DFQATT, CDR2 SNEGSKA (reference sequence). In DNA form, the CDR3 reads TGCAGTGCCAGTGGACAGGGGGCGTTCGACGAGCAGTACTTC. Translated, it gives CSASGQGAFDEQYF.

CDR3 nucleotide sequence: TGTGCCAGCAGCCAAGCCGCTAGCGCCTCAGATACGCAGTATTTT. Residues: CASSQAASASDTQYF. The chain employs TRBV16 and TRBJ2-3; the D gene is possibly TRBD2 (6 bases). The V gene's germline CDR1 is KGHSY and CDR2 FQNENV. V lost 2 bases to trimming and J lost 4 bases, with 13 bases between them. This CDR3 has 15 residues.

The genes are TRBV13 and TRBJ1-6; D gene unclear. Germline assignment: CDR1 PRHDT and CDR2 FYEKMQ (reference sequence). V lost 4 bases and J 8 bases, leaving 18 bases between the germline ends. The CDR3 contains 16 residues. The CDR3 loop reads CASSSRGSTMYSPLHF. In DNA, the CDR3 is TGTGCCAGCAGCTCCCGAGGGTCAACAATGTATTCACCCCTCCACTTT.

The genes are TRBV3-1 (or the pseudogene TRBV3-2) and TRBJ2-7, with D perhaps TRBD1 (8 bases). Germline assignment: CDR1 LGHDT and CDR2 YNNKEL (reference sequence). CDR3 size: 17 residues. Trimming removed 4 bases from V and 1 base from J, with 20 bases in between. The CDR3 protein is CASSPSPEQGGSYEQYF. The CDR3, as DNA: TGTGCCAGCAGCCCTAGCCCCGAACAGGGGGGGTCCTACGAGCAGTACTTC.

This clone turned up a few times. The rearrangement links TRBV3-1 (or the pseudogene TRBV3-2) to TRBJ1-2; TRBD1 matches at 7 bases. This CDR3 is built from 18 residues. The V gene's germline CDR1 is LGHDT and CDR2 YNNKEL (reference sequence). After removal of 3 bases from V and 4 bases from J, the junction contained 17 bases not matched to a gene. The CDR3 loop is CASSHLWGQPTGGYGYTF. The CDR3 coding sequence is TGTGCCAGCAGCCACCTGTGGGGACAGCCTACCGGGGGCTATGGCTACACCTTC.

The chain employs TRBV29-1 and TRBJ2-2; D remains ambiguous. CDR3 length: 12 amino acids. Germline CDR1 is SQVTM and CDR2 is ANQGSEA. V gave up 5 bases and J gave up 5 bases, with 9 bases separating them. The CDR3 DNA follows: TGCAGCGTTCGTCTACCGACCGGGGAGCTGTTTTTT. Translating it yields CSVRLPTGELFF.

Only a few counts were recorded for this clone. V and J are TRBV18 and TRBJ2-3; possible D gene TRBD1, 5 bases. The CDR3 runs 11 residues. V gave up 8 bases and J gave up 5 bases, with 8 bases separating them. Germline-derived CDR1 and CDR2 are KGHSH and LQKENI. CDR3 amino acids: CASGTGDTQYF. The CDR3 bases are TGTGCCAGCGGCACAGGAGATACGCAGTATTTT.

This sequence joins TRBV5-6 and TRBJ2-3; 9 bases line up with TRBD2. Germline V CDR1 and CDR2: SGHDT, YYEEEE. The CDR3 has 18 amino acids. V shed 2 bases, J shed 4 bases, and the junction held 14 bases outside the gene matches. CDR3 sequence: CASSFGVVASGVPDTQYF. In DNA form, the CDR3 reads TGTGCCAGCAGCTTCGGAGTTGTGGCTAGCGGGGTACCAGATACGCAGTATTTT.

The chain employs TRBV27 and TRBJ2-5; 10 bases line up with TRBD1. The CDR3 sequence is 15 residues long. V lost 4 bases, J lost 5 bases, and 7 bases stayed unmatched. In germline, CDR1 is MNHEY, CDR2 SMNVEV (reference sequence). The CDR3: CASSSSTGGRETQYF. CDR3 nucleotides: TGTGCCAGCAGTTCCTCGACAGGGGGCCGGGAGACCCAGTACTTC.